Listed below are T cell receptor beta chains from one sample, sequenced in a study of T cells in Graves' hyperthyroidism and ophthalmopathy. TCRdb called the multiplex PCR reads again in MiXCR, with one record for every CDR3 protein. The sample contains roughly 520,000 distinct CDR3 sequences, approximately 25% of which appear only once. Sample: blood. The source is a woman in her twenties or thirties with Graves' ophthalmopathy. Both conserved end residues are trimmed from each CDR3. The order of the fields is CDR3 length, clone size, J gene, V gene, CDR3 protein. Rows give clone size only sometimes, using once, few, many, or a class for an expanded clone.

>11|many|TRBJ1-1|TRBV29-1
SVAHRVDTEAF
>12|.|TRBJ1-1|TRBV20-1
SATVDNMNTEAF
>13|once|TRBJ1-5|TRBV12-3/TRBV12-4
ANSTSDYSNQPQH
>13|many|TRBJ2-7|TRBV7-8
ASSLLGDVLYEQY
>15|many|TRBJ1-1|TRBV11-2
ASSLVPGSGGSTEAF
>14|.|TRBJ2-7|TRBV30
AWSIGGALSSYEQY
>12|many|TRBJ2-5|TRBV29-1
SALPDRAQETQY
>11|.|TRBJ2-5|TRBV28
ASHPGDRETQY
>12|many|TRBJ1-2|TRBV11-1
ASSSTGGRYGYT
>13|many|TRBJ2-2|TRBV9
ASSVSGGHTGELF
>11|many|TRBJ1-1|TRBV18
ASSPGVATEAF
>13|many|TRBJ2-7|TRBV6-2/TRBV6-3
ASNSGDSRAYEQY
>14|few|TRBJ1-5|TRBV6-1
ASSSRGAQGNQPQH
>12|.|TRBJ2-5|TRBV10-1
ASSESNRVKTQY
>13|many|TRBJ2-7|TRBV28
ASRTRAMGAYEQY
>11|.|TRBJ2-6|TRBV7-3
ASTHSGANVLS
>11|many|TRBJ1-2|TRBV19
AIQSGDNYGYT
>13|many|TRBJ2-7|TRBV28
ASSLGAVSSYEQY
>12|.|TRBJ2-7|TRBV28
ASTRFRDRYEQY
>16|few|TRBJ1-1|TRBV27
ASSLLSYWGGLNTEAF
>15|many|TRBJ2-2|TRBV11-1
ASSKTLSGANTGELF
>12|.|TRBJ1-1|TRBV30
AWSVLDTNTEAF
>11|.|TRBJ1-3|TRBV27
ASSPYSGNTIY
>14|many|TRBJ1-3|TRBV19
ASSIVGDDSGNTIY
>11|many|TRBJ1-2|TRBV12-3/TRBV12-4
ASGNRLWDGYT
>10|.|TRBJ2-7|TRBV9
ASSEDGYEQY
>13|many|TRBJ2-5|TRBV6-5
ASAVAGTQEETQY